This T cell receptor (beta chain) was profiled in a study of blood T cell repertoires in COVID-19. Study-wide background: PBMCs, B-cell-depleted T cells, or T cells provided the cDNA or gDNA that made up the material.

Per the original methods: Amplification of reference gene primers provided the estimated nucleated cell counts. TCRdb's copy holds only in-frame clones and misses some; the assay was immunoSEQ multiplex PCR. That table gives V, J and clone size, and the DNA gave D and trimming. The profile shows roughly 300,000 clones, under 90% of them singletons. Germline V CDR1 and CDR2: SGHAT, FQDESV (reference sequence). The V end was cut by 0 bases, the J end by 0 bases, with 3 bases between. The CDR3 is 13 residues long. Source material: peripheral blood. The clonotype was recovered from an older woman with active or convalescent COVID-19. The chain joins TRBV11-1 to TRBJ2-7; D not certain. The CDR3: CASSLALSYEQYF. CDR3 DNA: TGTGCCAGCAGCTTAGCTCTCTCCTACGAGCAGTACTTC.